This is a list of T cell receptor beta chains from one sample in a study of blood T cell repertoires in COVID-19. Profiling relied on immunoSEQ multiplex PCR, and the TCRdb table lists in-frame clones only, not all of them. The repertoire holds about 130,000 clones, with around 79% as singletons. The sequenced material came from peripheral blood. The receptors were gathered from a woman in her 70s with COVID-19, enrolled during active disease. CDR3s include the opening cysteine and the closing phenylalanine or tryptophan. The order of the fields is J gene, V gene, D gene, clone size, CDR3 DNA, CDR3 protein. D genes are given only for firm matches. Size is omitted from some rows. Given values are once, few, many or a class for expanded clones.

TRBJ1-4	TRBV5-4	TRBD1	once	TGTGCCAGCAGCTTGGAGAGGACAGGGGCGGAAAAACTGTTTTTT	CASSLERTGAEKLFF
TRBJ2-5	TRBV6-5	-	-	TGTGCCAGCAGCCGCCGGGCGGGCCAAGAGACCCAGTACTTC	CASSRRAGQETQYF
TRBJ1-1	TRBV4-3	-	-	TGCGCCAGCAGCCAAGATAGGGGGGGTAGGGGCACTGAAGCTTTCTTT	CASSQDRGGRGTEAFF
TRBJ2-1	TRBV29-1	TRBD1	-	TGCAGCGTGAGACAGGGACGGCACAATGAGCAGTTCTTC	CSVRQGRHNEQFF
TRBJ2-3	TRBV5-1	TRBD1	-	TGCGCCAGCAGCCCCTGGGGGTCGACAGGGGGCGGAGCAGATACGCAGTATTTT	CASSPWGSTGGGADTQYF
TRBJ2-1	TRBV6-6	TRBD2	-	TGTGCCAGCAGTCTACTGCCAGGGACTAGCGGGGGCAATGAGCAGTTCTTC	CASSLLPGTSGGNEQFF
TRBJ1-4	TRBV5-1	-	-	TGCGCCAGCAGCTTGGCCCCCACGTCGGGGGATGAAAAACTGTTTTTT	CASSLAPTSGDEKLFF
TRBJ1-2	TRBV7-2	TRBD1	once	TGTGCCAGCAGCTTAGCTATCGACAGGGTAAGCGATGGCTACACCTTC	CASSLAIDRVSDGYTF
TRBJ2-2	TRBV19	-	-	TGTGCCAGTACCCAGGCGAACACCGGGGAGCTGTTTTTT	CASTQANTGELFF
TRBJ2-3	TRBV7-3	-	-	TGTGCCAGCAGCGAACAGGGTGGTGCGCAGTATTTT	CASSEQGGAQYF
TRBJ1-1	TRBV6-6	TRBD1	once	TGTGCCAGCAGTCGCCGGGACAGTGAAGCTTTCTTT	CASSRRDSEAFF
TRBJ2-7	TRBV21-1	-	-	TGTGCCAGCAGCAACCCAACCTACGAGCAGTACTTC	CASSNPTYEQYF
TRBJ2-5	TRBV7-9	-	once	TGTGCCAGCAGCTCCCTAGGGGCGGGCGCGGGGGAGACCCAGTACTTC	CASSSLGAGAGETQYF
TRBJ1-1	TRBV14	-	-	TGTGCCAGCAGCCACCGTACGGGGGTGGTGGGCACTGAAGCTTTCTTT	CASSHRTGVVGTEAFF
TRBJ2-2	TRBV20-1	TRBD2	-	TGCAGTGCTAGTAGCCTAGCGGGGGGATTTGCCGGGGAGCTGTTTTTT	CSASSLAGGFAGELFF
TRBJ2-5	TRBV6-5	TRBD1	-	TGTGCCAGCAGGATGACAGGGCTGGGCCAAGAGACCCAGTACTTC	CASRMTGLGQETQYF
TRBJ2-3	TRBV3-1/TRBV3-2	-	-	TGTGCCAGCAGCCAAGGGGGAGGGCAGTATTTT	CASSQGGGQYF
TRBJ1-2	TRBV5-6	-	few	TGTGCCAGCAGCCCGAAGAACGGGAGAGGGCGACTCGGCTACACCTTC	CASSPKNGRGRLGYTF
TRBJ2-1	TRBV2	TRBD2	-	TGTGCCAGCAGTCTCCCACTAGCGAATGAGCAGTTCTTC	CASSLPLANEQFF
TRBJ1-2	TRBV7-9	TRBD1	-	TGTGCCAGCACCAACAGGGGGACTAACTATGGCTACACCTTC	CASTNRGTNYGYTF
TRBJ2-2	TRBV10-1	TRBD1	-	TGCGCCAGTGGGACAGCCACCGGGGAGCTGTTTTTT	CASGTATGELFF
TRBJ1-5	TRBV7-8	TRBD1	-	TGTGCCAGCAGTTCTGGACAGGGTGCTCGCAATCAGCCCCAGCATTTT	CASSSGQGARNQPQHF
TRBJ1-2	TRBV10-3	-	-	TGTGCCATCAATGGGGGGGGTAACGGCTACACCTTC	CAINGGGNGYTF
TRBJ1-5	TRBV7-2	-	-	TGTGCCAGCAGCTTAATAGGGGCGAGCAATCAGCCCCAGCATTTT	CASSLIGASNQPQHF
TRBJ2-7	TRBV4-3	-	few	TGCGCCAGCAGCCAAGTATGGCCCCCGGAGAGGGCGCAGTACTTC	CASSQVWPPERAQYF
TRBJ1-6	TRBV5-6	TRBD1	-	TGTGCCAGCAGCTCTACCGAGACAGGGGGACGGGGAAATTCACCCCTCCACTTT	CASSSTETGGRGNSPLHF
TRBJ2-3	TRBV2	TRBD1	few	TGTGCCAGCAGTAGCCAGGGGGCAGATGGAGATACGCAGTATTTT	CASSSQGADGDTQYF
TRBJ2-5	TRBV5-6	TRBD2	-	TGTGCCAGCAGCTCTTTGACTAGCGGGGGGCTCGAAGAGACCCAGTACTTC	CASSSLTSGGLEETQYF
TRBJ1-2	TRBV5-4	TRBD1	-	TGTGCCAGCAGCTGGGGACAGGGAACGAACTATGGCTACACCTTC	CASSWGQGTNYGYTF
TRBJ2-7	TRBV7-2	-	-	TGTGCCAGCAGCTTAAGCGCGGGGTTTGCCGACGAGCAGTACTTC	CASSLSAGFADEQYF
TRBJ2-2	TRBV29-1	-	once	TGCAGCTCCGCAGCACAGGACGGAATCAGGGTGGATTACACCGGGGAGCTGTTTTTT	CSSAAQDGIRVDYTGELFF
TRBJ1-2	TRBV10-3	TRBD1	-	TGTGCCATCAGTGGGGACAGATCGGTTAACTATGGCTACACCTTC	CAISGDRSVNYGYTF
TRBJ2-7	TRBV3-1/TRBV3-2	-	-	TGTGCCACCTCCCGACAGAGCTCCTACGAGCAGTACTTC	CATSRQSSYEQYF
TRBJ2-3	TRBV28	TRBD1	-	TGTGCCAGCAGCTCCGGGACAGGGGCCGCAGATACGCAGTATTTT	CASSSGTGAADTQYF
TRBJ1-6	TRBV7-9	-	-	TGTGCCAGCAGCTCATCCCAGGGGTATAATTCACCCCTCCACTTT	CASSSSQGYNSPLHF
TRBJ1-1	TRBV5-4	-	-	TGTGCCAGCGCTACCTCGGACACGAACACTGAAGCTTTCTTT	CASATSDTNTEAFF
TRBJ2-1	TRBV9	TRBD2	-	TGTGCCAGCAGCGTGAGAGGGACTAGCGGGGGGGCAAGCAATGAGCAGTTCTTC	CASSVRGTSGGASNEQFF
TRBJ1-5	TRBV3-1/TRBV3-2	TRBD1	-	TGTGCCAGCAGTCCCGGACAGGAGGACAATCAGCCCCAGCATTTT	CASSPGQEDNQPQHF
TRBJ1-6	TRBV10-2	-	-	TGCGCCAGCAACAATTATAATTCACCCCTCCACTTT	CASNNYNSPLHF
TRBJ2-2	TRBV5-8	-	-	TGTGCCAGCAGCTTGGCGCCCGGGACCCGGAGGGGGAACACCGGGGAGCTGTTTTTT	CASSLAPGTRRGNTGELFF
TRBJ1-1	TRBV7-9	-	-	TGTGCCAGCAGCTACGAGGGGGGGATCGGAGGTCTGGACACTGAAGCTTTCTTT	CASSYEGGIGGLDTEAFF
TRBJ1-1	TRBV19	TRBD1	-	TGTGCCAGTAGTCTCAGGGGGCGCGGCTCTGAAGCTTTCTTT	CASSLRGRGSEAFF
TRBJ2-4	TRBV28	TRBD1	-	TGTGCCACCAGGACAGGGTCGGGCAAAAACATTCAGTACTTC	CATRTGSGKNIQYF
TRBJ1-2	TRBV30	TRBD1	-	TGTGCCTGGTTAGGGGGCAACGGCTATGGCTACACCTTC	CAWLGGNGYGYTF
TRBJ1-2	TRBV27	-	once	TGTGCCAGCAGTTCCTCAGGCCGGGAGCCTTATGGCTACACCTTC	CASSSSGREPYGYTF
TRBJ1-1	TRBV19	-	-	TGTGCCAGTAGTATAGTAGGCGGTCCGGCTGAAGCTTTCTTT	CASSIVGGPAEAFF
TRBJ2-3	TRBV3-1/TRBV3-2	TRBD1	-	TGTGCCAGCAGCCAAGGGGGACAGGACACAGATACGCAGTATTTT	CASSQGGQDTDTQYF
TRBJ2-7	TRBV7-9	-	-	TGTGCCAGCAGCCAAGGGAGGTCCTACGAGCAGTACTTC	CASSQGRSYEQYF
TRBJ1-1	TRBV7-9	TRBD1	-	TGTGCCAGCAGCTCACCGTCGGACAGGGTGCGTGAAGCTTTCTTT	CASSSPSDRVREAFF
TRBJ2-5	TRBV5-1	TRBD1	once	TGCGCCAGCAGCGGGGGACAGAATGAAGAGACCCAGTACTTC	CASSGGQNEETQYF